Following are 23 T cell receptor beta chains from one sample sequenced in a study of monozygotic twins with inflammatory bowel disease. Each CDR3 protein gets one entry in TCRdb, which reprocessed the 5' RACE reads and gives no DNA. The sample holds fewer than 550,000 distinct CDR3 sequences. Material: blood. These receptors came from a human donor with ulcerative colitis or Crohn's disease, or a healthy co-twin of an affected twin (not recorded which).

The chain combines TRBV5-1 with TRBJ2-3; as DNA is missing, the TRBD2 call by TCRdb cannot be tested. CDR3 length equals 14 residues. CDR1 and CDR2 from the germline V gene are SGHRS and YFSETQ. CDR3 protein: CASRRGGRTDTQYF.

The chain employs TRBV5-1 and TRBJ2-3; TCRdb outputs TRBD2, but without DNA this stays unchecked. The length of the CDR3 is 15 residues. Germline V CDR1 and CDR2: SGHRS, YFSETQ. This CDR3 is CASSISGSSTDTQYF.

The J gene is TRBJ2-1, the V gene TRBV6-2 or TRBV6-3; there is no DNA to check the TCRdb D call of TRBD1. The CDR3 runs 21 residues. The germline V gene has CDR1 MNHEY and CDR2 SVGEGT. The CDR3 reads CASSYTHVSLGTGGKFDEQFF.

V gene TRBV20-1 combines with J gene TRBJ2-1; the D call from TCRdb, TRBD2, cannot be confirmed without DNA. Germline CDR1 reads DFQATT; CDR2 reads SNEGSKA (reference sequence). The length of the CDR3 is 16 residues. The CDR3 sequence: CSASREREGLGNEQFF.

CDR3 residues: CASTTDRVHNEQFF. The chain joins TRBV27 to TRBJ2-1; TCRdb proposes TRBD1, but this gene call is untestable without DNA. CDR3 length: 14 amino acids. CDR1 is MNHEY, CDR2 SMNVEV, per germline (reference sequence).

CDR3: CASSENGLSTGELFF. The chain has TRBV2 and TRBJ2-2. The CDR3 is 15 residues long. CDR1 and CDR2 from the germline V gene are SNHLY and FYNNEI. The full variable domain, with the rest looked up from reference TRBV2 and TRBJ2-2, is EPEVTQTPSHQVTQMGQEVILRCVPISNHLYFYWYRQILGQKVEFLVSFYNNEISEKSEIFDDQFSVERPDGSNFTLKIRSTKLEDSAMYFCASSENGLSTGELFFGEGSRLTVL.

The CDR3 is CASSTPRGSYTDTQYF. The V call is TRBV18, the J call TRBJ2-3; TCRdb designates TRBD1, a call that cannot be tested without DNA. The CDR3 is 16 amino acids. CDR1 KGHSH and CDR2 LQKENI come from the germline V gene.

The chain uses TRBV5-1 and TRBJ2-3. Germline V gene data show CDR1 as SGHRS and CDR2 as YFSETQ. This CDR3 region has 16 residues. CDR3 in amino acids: CASSLEIALTTDTQYF. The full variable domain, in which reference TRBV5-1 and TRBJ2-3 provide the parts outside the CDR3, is KAGVTQTPRYLIKTRGQQVTLSCSPISGHRSVSWYQQTPGQGLQFLFEYFSETQRNKGNFPGRFSGRQFSNSRSEMNVSTLELGDSALYLCASSLEIALTTDTQYFGPGTRLTVL.

The CDR3 sequence is CAWSQQGGPYEQYF. V is TRBV30 and J is TRBJ2-7. This CDR3 region has 14 residues. Germline V gene lookup returns CDR1 GTSNPN and CDR2 SVGIG (reference sequence).

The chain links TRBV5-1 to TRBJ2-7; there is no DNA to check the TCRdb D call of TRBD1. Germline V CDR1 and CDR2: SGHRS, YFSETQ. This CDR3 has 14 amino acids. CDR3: CASSLTGQGSEQYF.

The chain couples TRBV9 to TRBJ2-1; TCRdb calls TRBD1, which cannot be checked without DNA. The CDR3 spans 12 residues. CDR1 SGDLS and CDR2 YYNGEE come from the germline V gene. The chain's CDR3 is CASSVGGFEQFF.

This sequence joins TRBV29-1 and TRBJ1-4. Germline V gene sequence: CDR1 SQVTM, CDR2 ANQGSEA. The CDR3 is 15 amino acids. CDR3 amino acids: CSVEGGVATNEKLFF.

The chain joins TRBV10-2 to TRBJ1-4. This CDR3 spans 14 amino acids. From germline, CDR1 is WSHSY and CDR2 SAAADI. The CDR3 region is CASSESGRNEKLFF.

CDR3 in amino acids: CASSRLAGLSEQYF. The chain uses TRBV4-1 and TRBJ2-7; with no DNA, the TCRdb D assignment of TRBD2 cannot be verified. The germline V gene encodes CDR1 MGHRA and CDR2 YSYEKL. The length of the CDR3 is 14 residues.

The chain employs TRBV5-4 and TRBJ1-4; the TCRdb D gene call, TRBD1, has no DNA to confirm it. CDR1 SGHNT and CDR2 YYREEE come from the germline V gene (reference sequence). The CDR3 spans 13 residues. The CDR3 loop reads CASQGQTNEKLFF.

This CDR3 is CASSFTGGGGYTF. V gene TRBV12-3 or TRBV12-4 combines with J gene TRBJ1-2; the TCRdb D gene call, TRBD1, has no DNA to confirm it. The CDR3 contains 13 residues.

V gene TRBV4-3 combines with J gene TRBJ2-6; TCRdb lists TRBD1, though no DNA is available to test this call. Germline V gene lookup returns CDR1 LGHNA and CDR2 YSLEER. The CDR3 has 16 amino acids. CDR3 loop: CASSQEQGTGANVLTF.

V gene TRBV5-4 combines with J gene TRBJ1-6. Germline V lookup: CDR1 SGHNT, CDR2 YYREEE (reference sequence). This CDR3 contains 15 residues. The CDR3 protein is CASSSGSVPNSPLHF.

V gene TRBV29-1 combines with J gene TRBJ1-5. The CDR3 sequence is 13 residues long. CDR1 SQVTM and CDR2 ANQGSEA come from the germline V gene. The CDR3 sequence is CSADGEQNQPQHF.

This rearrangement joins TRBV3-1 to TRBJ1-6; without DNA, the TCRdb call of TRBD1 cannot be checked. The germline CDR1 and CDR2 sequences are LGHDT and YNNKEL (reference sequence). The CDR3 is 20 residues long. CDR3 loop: CASSQQATPGANRLNSPLHF.

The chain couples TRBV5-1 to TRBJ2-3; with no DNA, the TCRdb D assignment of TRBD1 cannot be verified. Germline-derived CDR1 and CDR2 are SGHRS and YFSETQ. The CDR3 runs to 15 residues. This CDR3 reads CASSFPGLATDTQYF.

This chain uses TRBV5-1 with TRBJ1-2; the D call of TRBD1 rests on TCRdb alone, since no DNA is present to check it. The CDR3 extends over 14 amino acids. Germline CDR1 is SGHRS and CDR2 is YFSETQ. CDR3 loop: CASSPGDTNYGYTF.

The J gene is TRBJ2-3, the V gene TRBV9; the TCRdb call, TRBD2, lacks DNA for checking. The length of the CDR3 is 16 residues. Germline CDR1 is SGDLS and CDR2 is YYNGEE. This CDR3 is CASSPRLVGGTDTQYF.